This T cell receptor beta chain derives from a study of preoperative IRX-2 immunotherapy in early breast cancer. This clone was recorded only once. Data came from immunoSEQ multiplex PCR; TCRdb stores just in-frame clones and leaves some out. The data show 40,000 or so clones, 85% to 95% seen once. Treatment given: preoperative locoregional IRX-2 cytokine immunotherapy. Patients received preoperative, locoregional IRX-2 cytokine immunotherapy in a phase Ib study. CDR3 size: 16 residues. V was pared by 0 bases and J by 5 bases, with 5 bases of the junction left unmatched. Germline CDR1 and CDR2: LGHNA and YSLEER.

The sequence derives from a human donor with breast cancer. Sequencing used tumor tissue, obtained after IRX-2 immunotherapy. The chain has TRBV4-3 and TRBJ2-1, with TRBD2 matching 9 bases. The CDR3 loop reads CASSQDWASGNNEQFF. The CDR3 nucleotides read TGCGCCAGCAGCCAAGATTGGGCTAGCGGGAACAATGAGCAGTTCTTC.